This TCR beta chain is drawn from a study of T cell responses to AZD1222 COVID-19 vaccine. Study results and limitations: A mostly white British donor set with more females was recruited, and clonal diversity was possibly underestimated. An increase in Spike-specific TCR breadth and depth was observed after two AZD1222 doses.

Comment on this clone: Its antigen is undetermined.

The CDR3 runs 14 residues. CDR1 SNHLY and CDR2 FYNNEI come from the germline V gene. V was trimmed by 9 bases and J by 8 bases, leaving 20 bases between them. Sequencing used immunoSEQ multiplex PCR; TCRdb keeps in-frame clones, though not all of them. The sample contains roughly 100,000 clones, more than 90% of which appear only once. The V gene is TRBV2, the J gene TRBJ2-1, with D perhaps being TRBD1 or TRBD2 (5 bases each). The clonotype originates from an adult in good health. The specimen was peripheral blood, collected on day 0 of AZD1222 vaccination. The CDR3 DNA follows: TGTGCCAGTACGGCCAAGGGGTTGGAGGATGAGCAGTTCTTC. Encoded protein: CASTAKGLEDEQFF.